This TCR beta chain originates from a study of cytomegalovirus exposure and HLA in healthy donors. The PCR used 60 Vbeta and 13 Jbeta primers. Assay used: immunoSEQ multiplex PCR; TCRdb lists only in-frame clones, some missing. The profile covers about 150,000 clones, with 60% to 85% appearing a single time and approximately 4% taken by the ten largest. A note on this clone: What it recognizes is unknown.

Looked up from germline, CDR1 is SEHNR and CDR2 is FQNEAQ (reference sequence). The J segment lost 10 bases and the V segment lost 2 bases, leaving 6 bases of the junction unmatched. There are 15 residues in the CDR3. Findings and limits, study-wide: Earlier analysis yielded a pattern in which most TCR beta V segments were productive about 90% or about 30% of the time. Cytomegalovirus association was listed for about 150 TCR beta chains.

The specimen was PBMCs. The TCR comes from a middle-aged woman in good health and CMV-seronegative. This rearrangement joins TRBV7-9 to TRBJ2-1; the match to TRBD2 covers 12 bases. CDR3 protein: CASSLLTSGRREQFF. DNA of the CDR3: TGTGCCAGCAGCTTACTGACTAGCGGGAGAAGAGAGCAGTTCTTC.